Included here is one T cell receptor beta chain sequence, with context. Antigen: not known. This sample was taken from a study of PD-1 blockade in classical Hodgkin lymphoma. Broader study findings: Possible causes of repertoire differences, disease activity or prior therapy, remain undefined.

Deletions cut 4 bases from V and 8 bases from J, with 20 bases between. The CDR3 has 15 amino acids. Germline loops: CDR1 SEHNR, CDR2 FQNEAQ (reference sequence). TCRdb's copy holds only in-frame clones and misses some; the assay was immunoSEQ multiplex PCR. The sample contains about 27,000 clones, about 78% of which appear only once. Every patient was affected by relapse after autologous stem cell transplantation, while exposure to brentuximab vedotin was not uniform. The clonotype comes from a human donor with classical Hodgkin lymphoma. Sequences were derived from peripheral blood mononuclear cells (PBMCs), sampled before the second cycle of nivolumab. The V gene is TRBV7-9, the J gene TRBJ1-2; D possibly corresponds to TRBD1 (5 bases). This CDR3 is CASSSGVGEAYGYTF. The CDR3 DNA follows: TGTGCCAGCAGCTCCGGCGTGGGGGAAGCTTACGGCTACACCTTC.